This T cell receptor beta chain was found in a study of T-cell reconstitution after alpha-beta-depleted transplantation in children. The study's findings and limits: Reports say that about two months after transplant, the alpha-beta T cells came out of several hundred graft clones that had expanded. One year after transplant, T-cell counts and diversity came mostly from newly produced T cells.

Per germline, CDR1 DFQATT and CDR2 SNEGSKA (reference sequence). The CDR3 loop spans 13 amino acids. Between the trimmed V and J ends, which lost 5 bases and 9 bases, there was a span of 19 bases. This clonotype was seen at least ten times. Its antigen remains unidentified. It was with unique molecular identifiers that the TCRbeta library was prepared. TCRdb reprocessed the PCR reads with MiXCR, giving one entry per CDR3 protein. In the table there are around 700,000 distinct CDR3 sequences, about 12% of which are singletons. Sample: PBMCs, taken before TCRalphabeta/CD19-depleted stem cell transplant. This TCR was sampled from a girl aged 2 to 10 with congenital amegakaryocytic thrombocytopenia, due to receive a stem cell transplant. The rearrangement links TRBV20-1 to TRBJ2-5, with D possibly TRBD2 on 5 matching bases. The DNA for the CDR3 is TGCAGTGCTTCCTTCGGACTGGAGAAGGCCCAGTACTTC. It is translated as CSASFGLEKAQYF.